This is a list of T cell receptor beta chains from one sample in a study of blood T cell repertoires in COVID-19. The assay was immunoSEQ multiplex PCR, and TCRdb's table has in-frame clones only and misses some. Of over 100,000 clones in the sample, 75% to 90% were seen once. Sample: peripheral blood. The receptors originated from a woman between 65 and 79 years old with acute or convalescent COVID-19. CDR3s include the opening cysteine and the closing phenylalanine or tryptophan. The D gene is left open where the match is weak. A clone size is listed for some rows: how often the clone was seen (once, few, many), or a class if it is expanded.

v_gene: TRBV6-5
j_gene: TRBJ1-2
d_gene: TRBD1
abundance: NA
len: 13
CDR3aa: CASSPGGIYGYTF
CDR3nt: TGTGCCAGCAGCCCAGGGGGAATCTATGGCTACACCTTC

v_gene: TRBV19
j_gene: TRBJ1-1
d_gene: NA
abundance: NA
len: 15
CDR3aa: CASSIGIPGNTEAFF
CDR3nt: TGTGCCAGTAGTATAGGTATTCCGGGAAACACTGAAGCTTTCTTT

v_gene: TRBV5-1
j_gene: TRBJ2-5
d_gene: NA
abundance: NA
len: 14
CDR3aa: CASNYQGLQETQYF
CDR3nt: TGCGCCAGCAACTACCAGGGGCTCCAAGAGACCCAGTACTTC

v_gene: TRBV11-3
j_gene: TRBJ1-1
d_gene: NA
abundance: NA
len: 14
CDR3aa: CASSLDSQNTEAFF
CDR3nt: TGTGCCAGCAGCTTAGATTCACAGAACACTGAAGCTTTCTTT

v_gene: TRBV7-8
j_gene: TRBJ2-7
d_gene: NA
abundance: few
len: 11
CDR3aa: CASSPLYEQYF
CDR3nt: TGTGCCAGCAGCCCTCTTTACGAGCAGTACTTC

v_gene: TRBV7-8
j_gene: TRBJ2-5
d_gene: NA
abundance: NA
len: 14
CDR3aa: CASSDGLFQETQYF
CDR3nt: TGTGCCAGCAGCGACGGACTATTTCAAGAGACCCAGTACTTC

v_gene: TRBV11-2
j_gene: TRBJ1-1
d_gene: TRBD1
abundance: NA
len: 13
CDR3aa: CASRFQGDTEAFF
CDR3nt: TGTGCCAGCAGATTTCAGGGGGACACTGAAGCTTTCTTT

v_gene: TRBV30
j_gene: TRBJ1-4
d_gene: NA
abundance: NA
len: 11
CDR3aa: CAWRRGEKLFF
CDR3nt: TGTGCCTGGCGGAGAGGTGAAAAACTGTTTTTT

v_gene: TRBV6-5
j_gene: TRBJ2-2
d_gene: TRBD2
abundance: NA
len: 15
CDR3aa: CASSYTSGYTGELFF
CDR3nt: TGTGCCAGCAGTTATACTAGCGGGTACACCGGGGAGCTGTTTTTT

v_gene: TRBV11-3
j_gene: TRBJ2-7
d_gene: NA
abundance: NA
len: 15
CDR3aa: CASSLTPTGSDEQYF
CDR3nt: TGTGCCAGCAGTCTAACCCCAACAGGCTCTGACGAGCAGTACTTC

v_gene: TRBV24-1
j_gene: TRBJ2-2
d_gene: NA
abundance: NA
len: 16
CDR3aa: CATSDLLRAGTGELFF
CDR3nt: TGTGCCACCAGTGATTTGCTAAGGGCGGGGACCGGGGAGCTGTTTTTT

v_gene: TRBV9
j_gene: TRBJ2-7
d_gene: NA
abundance: NA
len: 14
CDR3aa: CASSEDPRGSVQYF
CDR3nt: TGTGCCAGCAGCGAAGATCCTAGGGGGTCGGTGCAGTACTTC

v_gene: TRBV2
j_gene: TRBJ1-2
d_gene: NA
abundance: NA
len: 15
CDR3aa: CASSGGPGTVSGYTF
CDR3nt: TGTGCCAGCAGTGGGGGGCCCGGGACGGTCTCTGGCTACACCTTC